This T cell receptor beta chain was observed in a study of blood T cell repertoires in COVID-19. Study-level information: Material from acute and convalescent COVID-19 was sourced from the United States, Italy and Spain. From T cells, B-cell-depleted T cells, or PBMCs came the material, which was cDNA or gDNA.

As originally analysed: Amplifying reference gene primers gave estimates of nucleated cell counts. Clones were read by immunoSEQ multiplex PCR, and TCRdb kept only the in-frame ones, dropping some. V, J and clone size reflect that table, while D and trimming were determined from the DNA. Here the sample spans some 21,000 clones, approximately 86% being singletons. The CDR3 has 13 amino acids. Trimming removed 3 bases from V and 1 base from J, with 6 bases in between. Sequencing used peripheral blood. The receptor's source is a human donor with acute or convalescent COVID-19. The donor label of this sample is uncertain. The gene calls are TRBV12-3 or TRBV12-4 and TRBJ1-1, with no clear D. CDR3 nucleotide sequence: TGTGCCAGCAGTTTTAGTAGGAACACTGAAGCTTTCTTT. The encoded protein is CASSFSRNTEAFF.